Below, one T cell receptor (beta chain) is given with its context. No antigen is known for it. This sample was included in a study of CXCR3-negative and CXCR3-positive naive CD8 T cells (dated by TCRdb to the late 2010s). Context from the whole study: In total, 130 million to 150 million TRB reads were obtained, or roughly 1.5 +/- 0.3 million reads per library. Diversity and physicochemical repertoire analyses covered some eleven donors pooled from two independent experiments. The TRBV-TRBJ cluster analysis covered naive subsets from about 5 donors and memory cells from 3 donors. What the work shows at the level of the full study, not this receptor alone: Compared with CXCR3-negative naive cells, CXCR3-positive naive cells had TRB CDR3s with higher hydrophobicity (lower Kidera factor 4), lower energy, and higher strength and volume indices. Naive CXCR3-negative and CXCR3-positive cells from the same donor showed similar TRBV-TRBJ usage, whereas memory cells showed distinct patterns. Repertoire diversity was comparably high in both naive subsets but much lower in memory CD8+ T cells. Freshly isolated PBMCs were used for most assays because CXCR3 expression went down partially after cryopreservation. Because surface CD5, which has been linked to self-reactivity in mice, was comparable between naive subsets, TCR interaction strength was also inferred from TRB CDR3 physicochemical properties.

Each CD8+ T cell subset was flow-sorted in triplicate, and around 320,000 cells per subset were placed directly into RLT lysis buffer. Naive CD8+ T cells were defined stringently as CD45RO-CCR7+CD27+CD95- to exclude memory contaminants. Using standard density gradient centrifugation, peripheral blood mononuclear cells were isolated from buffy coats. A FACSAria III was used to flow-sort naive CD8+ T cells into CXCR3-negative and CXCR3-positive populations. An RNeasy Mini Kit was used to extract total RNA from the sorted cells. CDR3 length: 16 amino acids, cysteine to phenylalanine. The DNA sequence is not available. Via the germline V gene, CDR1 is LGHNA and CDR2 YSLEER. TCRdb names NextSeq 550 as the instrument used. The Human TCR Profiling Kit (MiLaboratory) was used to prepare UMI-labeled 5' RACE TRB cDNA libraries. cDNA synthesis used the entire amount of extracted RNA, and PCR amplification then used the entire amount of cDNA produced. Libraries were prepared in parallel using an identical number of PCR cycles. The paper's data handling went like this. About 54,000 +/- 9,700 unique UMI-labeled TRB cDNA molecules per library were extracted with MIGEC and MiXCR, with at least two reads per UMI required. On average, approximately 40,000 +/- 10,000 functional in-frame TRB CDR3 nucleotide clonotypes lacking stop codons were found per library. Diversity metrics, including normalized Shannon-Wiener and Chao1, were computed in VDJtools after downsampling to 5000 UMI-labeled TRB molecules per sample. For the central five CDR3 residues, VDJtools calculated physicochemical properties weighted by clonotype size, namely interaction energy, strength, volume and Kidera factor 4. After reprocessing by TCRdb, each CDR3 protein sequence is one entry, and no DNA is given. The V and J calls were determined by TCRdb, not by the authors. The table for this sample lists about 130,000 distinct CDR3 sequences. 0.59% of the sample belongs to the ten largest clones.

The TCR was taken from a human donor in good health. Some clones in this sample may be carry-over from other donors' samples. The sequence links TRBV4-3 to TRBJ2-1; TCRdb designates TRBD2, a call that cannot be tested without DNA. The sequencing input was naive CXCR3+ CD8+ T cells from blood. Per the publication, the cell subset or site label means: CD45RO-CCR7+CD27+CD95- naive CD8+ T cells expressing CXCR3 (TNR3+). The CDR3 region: CASRATGLEEGNEQFF.